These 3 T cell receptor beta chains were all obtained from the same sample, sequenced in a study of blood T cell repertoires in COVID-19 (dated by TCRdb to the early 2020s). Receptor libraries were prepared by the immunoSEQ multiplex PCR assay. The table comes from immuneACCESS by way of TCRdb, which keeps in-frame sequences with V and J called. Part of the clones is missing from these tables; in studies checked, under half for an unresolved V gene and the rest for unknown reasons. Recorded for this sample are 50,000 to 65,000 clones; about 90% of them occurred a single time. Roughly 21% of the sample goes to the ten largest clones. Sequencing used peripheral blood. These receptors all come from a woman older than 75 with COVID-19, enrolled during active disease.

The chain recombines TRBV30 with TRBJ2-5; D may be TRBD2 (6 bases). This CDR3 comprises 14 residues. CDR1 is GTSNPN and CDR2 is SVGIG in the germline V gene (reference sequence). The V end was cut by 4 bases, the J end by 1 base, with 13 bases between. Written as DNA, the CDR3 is TGTGCCTGGAAGGTCGGGGGATCCCAAGAGACCCAGTACTTC. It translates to CAWKVGGSQETQYF.

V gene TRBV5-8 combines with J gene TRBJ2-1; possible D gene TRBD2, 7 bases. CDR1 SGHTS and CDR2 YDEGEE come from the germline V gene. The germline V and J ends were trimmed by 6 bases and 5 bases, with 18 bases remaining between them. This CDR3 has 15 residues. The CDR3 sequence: CASTYRGGAHNEQFF. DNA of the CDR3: TGTGCCAGCACCTATAGGGGGGGGGCCCACAATGAGCAGTTCTTC. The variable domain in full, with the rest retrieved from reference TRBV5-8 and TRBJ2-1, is EAGVTQSPTHLIKTRGQQATLRCSPISGHTSVYWYQQALGLGLQFLLWYDEGEERNRGNFPPRFSGRQFPNYSSELNVNALELEDSALYLCASTYRGGAHNEQFFGPGTRLTVL.

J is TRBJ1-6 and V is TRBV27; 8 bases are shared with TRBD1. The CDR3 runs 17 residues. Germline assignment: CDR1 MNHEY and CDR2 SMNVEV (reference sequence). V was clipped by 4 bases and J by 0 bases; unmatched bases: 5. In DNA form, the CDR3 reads TGTGCCAGCAGTTCCCACAGGGGGAGCTCCTATAATTCACCCCTCCACTTT. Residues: CASSSHRGSSYNSPLHF.